This is a list of T cell receptor beta chains from one sample in a study of beta chain features in type 1 diabetes. Generated by immunoSEQ multiplex PCR, the TCRdb table keeps only in-frame clones and is missing some. This table has 130,000 or so clones, 9.5% to 10% appearing once. Sequenced: central memory CD4+ T cells from blood. The receptors here all came from a woman between 40 and 55 years old in good health. The CDR3 runs from the conserved cysteine through the conserved F or W. D genes are given only for firm matches. Clone sizes are given selectively: once, few, many, or a class where the clone is expanded.

TRBV7-9	NA	TRBJ1-5	NA	19	TGTGCCAGCAGGGGGAGATACGGGGGAGAGACTTCCTGTTGTCAGCCCCAGCATTTT	CASRGRYGGETSCCQPQHF
TRBV6-5	few	TRBJ2-7	NA	14	TGTGCCAGCAGCCGACAAGGTGGGAGCTACGAGCAGTACTTC	CASSRQGGSYEQYF
TRBV4-1	NA	TRBJ2-3	TRBD2	16	TGCGCCAGCAGCCAAGATTCGGGGGGGCCCACAGATACGCAGTATTTT	CASSQDSGGPTDTQYF
TRBV6-6	NA	TRBJ2-5	TRBD2	14	TGTGCCAGCAGCCCTCAAAGCGGGGGGGAGACCCAGTACTTC	CASSPQSGGETQYF
TRBV4-1	NA	TRBJ2-1	NA	11	TGCGCCAGCGCGAACTACAATGAGCAGTTCTTC	CASANYNEQFF
TRBV4-1	few	TRBJ2-3	TRBD1	14	TGCGCCAGCAGCCGACAGGGGCCCACAGATACGCAGTATTTT	CASSRQGPTDTQYF
TRBV6-1	few	TRBJ2-7	TRBD1	13	TGTGCCATCAGGACAGGGGTCGCCTACGAGCAGTACTTC	CAIRTGVAYEQYF
TRBV19	NA	TRBJ2-7	NA	13	TGTGCCAGTAGTGTCTCGGAGGCCTACGAGCAGTACTTC	CASSVSEAYEQYF
TRBV5-6	few	TRBJ1-6	TRBD1	15	TGTGCCAGCAGCGAACAGGGGTACCATAATTCACCCCTCCACTTT	CASSEQGYHNSPLHF
TRBV28	many	TRBJ2-7	TRBD2	13	TGTGCCAGCCTAGCGGGGGATCGGTACGAGCAGTACTTC	CASLAGDRYEQYF
TRBV12-5	few	TRBJ1-1	TRBD1	17	TGTGCTAGTGGTCTGAACAGGGGGGTGCGCTTCAACACTGAAGCTTTCTTT	CASGLNRGVRFNTEAFF
TRBV7-2	few	TRBJ2-5	NA	13	TGTGCCAGCAGCTTAGAACTCCAAGAGACCCAGTACTTC	CASSLELQETQYF
TRBV18	NA	TRBJ1-2	NA	14	TGTGCCAGCTCGACCTCAACAGGGACCTATGGCTACACCTTC	CASSTSTGTYGYTF
TRBV4-3	few	TRBJ2-7	TRBD2	16	TGCGCCAGCAGCCTCGGACTAGCGGGGGGTACCTACGAGCAGTACTTC	CASSLGLAGGTYEQYF
TRBV27	few	TRBJ1-2	NA	15	TGTGCCAGCAGTATCTTCTCCGGGGGTAACTATGGCTACACCTTC	CASSIFSGGNYGYTF
TRBV5-1	many	TRBJ2-3	TRBD2	14	TGCGCCAGCAGCCCGGGACTAGGGACAGATACGCAGTATTTT	CASSPGLGTDTQYF
TRBV2	NA	TRBJ2-3	NA	15	TGTGCCAGCAGAGCCCAACTAGGGTTCACAGATACGCAGTATTTT	CASRAQLGFTDTQYF
TRBV7-2	few	TRBJ1-6	NA	14	TGTGCCAGCAGCGGAGATCAGGGTCTTTCACCCCTCCACTTT	CASSGDQGLSPLHF
TRBV18	few	TRBJ1-2	TRBD1	16	TGTGCCAGCTCACCACCGTCTCGGGTCAGGGGGCCTGGCTACACCTTC	CASSPPSRVRGPGYTF
TRBV11-2	NA	TRBJ1-2	NA	13	TGTGCCAGCAGCGGACTGCAGGGGCTAAGCTACACCTTC	CASSGLQGLSYTF
TRBV14	many	TRBJ1-5	NA	16	TGTGCCAGCAGCCCATCTACGAATTCGGGTGTTCAGCCCCAGCATTTT	CASSPSTNSGVQPQHF
TRBV25-1	NA	TRBJ1-4	TRBD1	15	TGTGCCAGCAGTGATCCAGGGGGGCTTAATGAAAAACTGTTTTTT	CASSDPGGLNEKLFF
TRBV7-7	NA	TRBJ2-7	NA	13	TGTGCCAGCAGCTTAGCCAGCTCCTACGAGCAGTACTTC	CASSLASSYEQYF
TRBV5-6	few	TRBJ1-2	TRBD1	14	TGTGCCAGCAGCGGGGACAGGGGAGGCTATGGCTACACCTTC	CASSGDRGGYGYTF
TRBV6-6	NA	TRBJ2-3	NA	11	TGTGCCAGCAGTCCTACAGATACGCAGTATTTT	CASSPTDTQYF
TRBV10-1	few	TRBJ2-3	NA	13	TGCGCCAGCAGTGAAAGAACTGGTGATACGCAGTATTTT	CASSERTGDTQYF
TRBV2	NA	TRBJ1-1	NA	13	TGTGCCAGCAGGTTACAGGTGAACACTGAAGCTTTCTTT	CASRLQVNTEAFF
TRBV29-1	few	TRBJ1-4	NA	14	TGCAGCGCCGGCGACACAGGCTTTAATGAAAAACTGTTTTTT	CSAGDTGFNEKLFF
TRBV7-9	NA	TRBJ1-1	NA	14	TGTGCCAGCAGACTGGAGTGGGTGAACACTGAAGCTTTCTTT	CASRLEWVNTEAFF
TRBV5-4	few	TRBJ2-6	TRBD1	16	TGTGCCAGCACCCCAGGGGGTAGCTCTGGGGCCAACGTCCTGACTTTC	CASTPGGSSGANVLTF
TRBV5-1	NA	TRBJ1-6	NA	16	TGCGCCAGCAGCTCCGGAAATGGCAGGGCAGGTTCACCCCTCCACTTT	CASSSGNGRAGSPLHF
TRBV2	few	TRBJ2-5	TRBD2	16	TGTGCCACCGAAAGGCGGGGGGGGTCCCTCCAAGAGACCCAGTACTTC	CATERRGGSLQETQYF
TRBV5-6	once	TRBJ2-2	TRBD1	15	TGTGCCAGCAGCGCCGGGACAGGGGGTACCGGGGAGCTGTTTTTT	CASSAGTGGTGELFF
TRBV6-1	few	TRBJ2-5	NA	13	TGTGCCAGCAGTCCCCAGGGGTGGGAGACCCAGTACTTC	CASSPQGWETQYF
TRBV7-8	NA	TRBJ2-1	TRBD2	19	TGTGCCAGCAGCCCCAACCCTAGCGGGGGGGGATACTCCTACAATGAGCAGTTCTTC	CASSPNPSGGGYSYNEQFF
TRBV13	few	TRBJ2-3	NA	16	TGTGCCAGCAGCCCAGGGTGGGCGGGGAGCACAGATACGCAGTATTTT	CASSPGWAGSTDTQYF
TRBV11-2	NA	TRBJ2-7	TRBD1	16	TGTGCCAGCAGCATCCTACCGGGACAGGGGGCGGGTGAGCAGTACTTC	CASSILPGQGAGEQYF
TRBV29-1	NA	TRBJ1-1	NA	10	TGCAGCGGGAGGTCCACTGAAGCTTTCTTT	CSGRSTEAFF
TRBV10-1	few	TRBJ2-3	NA	13	TGCGCCAGCAAAGCAGGGGCGGGAGATACGCAGTATTTT	CASKAGAGDTQYF
TRBV6-6	many	TRBJ2-3	TRBD1	15	TGTGCCAGCAACATACAGGGGGCCGTCACAGATACGCAGTATTTT	CASNIQGAVTDTQYF
TRBV6-5	few	TRBJ1-2	TRBD1	14	TGTGCCACCCAGGGGGCAGGAGGGGCCTATGGCTACACCTTC	CATQGAGGAYGYTF
TRBV5-1	NA	TRBJ1-1	NA	15	TGCGCCAGCAGCTTGTCCCCATCGGGGGGCACTGAAGCTTTCTTT	CASSLSPSGGTEAFF
TRBV2	few	TRBJ2-7	TRBD2	12	TGTGCCAGCACAGCGGGGGCCTACGAGCAGTACTTC	CASTAGAYEQYF
TRBV6-4	NA	TRBJ2-3	NA	16	TGTGCCAGCAGTGACTCTCGGGGTCCCGGCACAGATACGCAGTATTTT	CASSDSRGPGTDTQYF
TRBV6-1	NA	TRBJ2-2	NA	15	TGTGCCAGCAGTGGAGGACAGCTTATCACCGGGGAGCTGTTTTTT	CASSGGQLITGELFF
TRBV5-4	few	TRBJ1-1	NA	16	TGTGCCAGCAGCGCCGGGGGGGGGTTATTGGTCTCTGAAGCTTTCTTT	CASSAGGGLLVSEAFF
TRBV19	NA	TRBJ1-5	TRBD1	15	TGTGCCAGTAGTATAAGGTCAGGGGGCGATCAGCCCCAGCATTTT	CASSIRSGGDQPQHF
TRBV5-4	NA	TRBJ2-7	NA	16	TGTGCCAGCAGCTTAGGTGCCGGGACACATTTCTACGAGCAGTACTTC	CASSLGAGTHFYEQYF
TRBV6-5	few	TRBJ2-3	TRBD1	14	TGTGCCAGCAGTCCCAGGACAGGGGCAGATACGCAGTATTTT	CASSPRTGADTQYF
TRBV11-2	NA	TRBJ2-5	NA	16	TGTGCCAGCAGCCGAACCCGGGGGACGGTAAAAGAGACCCAGTACTTC	CASSRTRGTVKETQYF
TRBV7-2	NA	TRBJ2-7	NA	16	TGTGCCAGCAGCCTCGGGGTAGGCAGGGGCTCCTACGAGCAGTACTTC	CASSLGVGRGSYEQYF
TRBV14	NA	TRBJ2-1	NA	11	TGTGCCAGCAGTTACAACAATGAGCAGTTCTTC	CASSYNNEQFF
TRBV27	many	TRBJ1-1	TRBD1	15	TGTGCCAGCAGGTCGGGACAGGGGCGGAGCACTGAAGCTTTCTTT	CASRSGQGRSTEAFF
TRBV4-3	few	TRBJ1-2	NA	15	TGCGCCAGCAGCCCGGTTGAGGGGGGGAACTATGGCTACACCTTC	CASSPVEGGNYGYTF
TRBV14	few	TRBJ2-5	TRBD2	13	TGTGCCAGCAGCGGTAGCGGGGGAGAGACCCAGTACTTC	CASSGSGGETQYF
TRBV21-1	few	TRBJ2-7	NA	14	TGTGCCAGCAGCAAAGGGGGCAGGACCTACGAGCAGTACTTC	CASSKGGRTYEQYF
TRBV4-3	many	TRBJ1-5	NA	13	TGCGCCAGCAGCCAGCAGGGGAATCAGCCCCAGCATTTT	CASSQQGNQPQHF
TRBV7-9	few	TRBJ1-4	TRBD1	14	TGTGCCAGCAGCCAGGGGACAGGGGACGAAAAACTGTTTTTT	CASSQGTGDEKLFF
TRBV29-1	NA	TRBJ2-2	NA	12	TGCAGCGTTAGCCAGGGGCCCGGGGAGCTGTTTTTT	CSVSQGPGELFF
TRBV18	NA	TRBJ2-3	TRBD2	15	TGTGCCAGCTCACGGCTAGCGGGGTCCACAGATACGCAGTATTTT	CASSRLAGSTDTQYF